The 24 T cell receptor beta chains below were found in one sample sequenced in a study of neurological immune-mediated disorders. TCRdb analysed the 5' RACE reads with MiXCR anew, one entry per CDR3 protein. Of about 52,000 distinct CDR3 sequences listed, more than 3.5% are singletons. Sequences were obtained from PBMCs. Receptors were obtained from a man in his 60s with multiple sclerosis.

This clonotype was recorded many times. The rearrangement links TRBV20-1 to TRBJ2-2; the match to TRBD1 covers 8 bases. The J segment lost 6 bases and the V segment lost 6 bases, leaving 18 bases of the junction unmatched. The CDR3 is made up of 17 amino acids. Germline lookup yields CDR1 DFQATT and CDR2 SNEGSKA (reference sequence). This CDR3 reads CSARRQDRAGSAGELFF. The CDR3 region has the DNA TGCAGTGCCAGGCGACAGGACAGGGCGGGTAGCGCCGGGGAGCTGTTTTTT.

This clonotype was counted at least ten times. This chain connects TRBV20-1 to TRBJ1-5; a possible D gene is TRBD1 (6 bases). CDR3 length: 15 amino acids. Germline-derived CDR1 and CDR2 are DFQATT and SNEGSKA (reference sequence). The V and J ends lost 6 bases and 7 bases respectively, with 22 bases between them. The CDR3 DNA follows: TGCAGTGCCCGAGGGGGTAGGGGGGCTTCACAGCCCCAGCATTTT. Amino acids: CSARGGRGASQPQHF.

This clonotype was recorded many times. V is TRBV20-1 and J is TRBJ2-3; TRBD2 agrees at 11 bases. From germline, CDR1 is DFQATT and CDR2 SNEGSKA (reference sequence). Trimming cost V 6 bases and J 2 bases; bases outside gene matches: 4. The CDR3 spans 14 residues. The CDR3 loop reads CSARLAGTTDTQYF. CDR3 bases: TGCAGTGCCCGACTAGCGGGAACCACAGATACGCAGTATTTT.

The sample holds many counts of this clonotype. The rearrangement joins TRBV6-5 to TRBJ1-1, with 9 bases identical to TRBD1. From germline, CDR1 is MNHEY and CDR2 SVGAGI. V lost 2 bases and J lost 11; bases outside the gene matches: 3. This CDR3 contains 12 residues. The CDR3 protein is CASSYGQGQAFF. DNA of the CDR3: TGTGCCAGCAGTTACGGACAGGGGCAGGCTTTCTTT.

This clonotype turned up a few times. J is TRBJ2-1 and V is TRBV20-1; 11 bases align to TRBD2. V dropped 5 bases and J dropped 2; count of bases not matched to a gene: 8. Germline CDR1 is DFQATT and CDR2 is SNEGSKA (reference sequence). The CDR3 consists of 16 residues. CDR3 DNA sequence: TGCAGTGCTTTACCGGGACTAGCGGAGGCCTACAATGAGCAGTTCTTC. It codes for CSALPGLAEAYNEQFF.

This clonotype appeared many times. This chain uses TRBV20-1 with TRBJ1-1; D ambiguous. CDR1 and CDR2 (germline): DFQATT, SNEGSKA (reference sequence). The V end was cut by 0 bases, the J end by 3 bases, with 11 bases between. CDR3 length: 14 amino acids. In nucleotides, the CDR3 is TGCAGTGCTAGAGAGAAGGGTGGGTACACTGAAGCTTTCTTT. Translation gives CSAREKGGYTEAFF.

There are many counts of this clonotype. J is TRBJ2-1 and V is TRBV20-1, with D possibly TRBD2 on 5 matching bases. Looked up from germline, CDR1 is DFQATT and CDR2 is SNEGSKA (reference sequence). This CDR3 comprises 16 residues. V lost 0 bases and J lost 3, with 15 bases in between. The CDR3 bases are TGCAGTGCTAGAGATGAGGGAACTCTTTTCTACAATGAGCAGTTCTTC. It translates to CSARDEGTLFYNEQFF.

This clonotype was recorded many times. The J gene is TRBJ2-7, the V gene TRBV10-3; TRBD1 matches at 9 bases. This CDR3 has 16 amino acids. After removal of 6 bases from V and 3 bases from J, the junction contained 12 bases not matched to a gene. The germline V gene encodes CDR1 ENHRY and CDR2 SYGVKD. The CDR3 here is CAISSTGGTGNYEQYF. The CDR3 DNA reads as TGTGCCATCAGCTCTACTGGCGGGACAGGGAACTACGAGCAGTACTTC.

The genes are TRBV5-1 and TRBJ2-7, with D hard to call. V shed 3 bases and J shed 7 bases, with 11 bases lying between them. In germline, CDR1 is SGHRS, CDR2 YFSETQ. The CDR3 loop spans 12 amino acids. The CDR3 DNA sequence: TGCGCCAGCAGCTACGAGCGCAAAGAGCAGTACTTC. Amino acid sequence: CASSYERKEQYF.

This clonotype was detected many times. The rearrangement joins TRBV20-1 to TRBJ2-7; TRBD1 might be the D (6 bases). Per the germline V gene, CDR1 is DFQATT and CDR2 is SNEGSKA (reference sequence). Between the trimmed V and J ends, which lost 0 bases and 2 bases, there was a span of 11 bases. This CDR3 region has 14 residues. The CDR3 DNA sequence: TGCAGTGCTAGAGATAATCAGGGGACCTACGAGCAGTACTTC. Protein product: CSARDNQGTYEQYF.

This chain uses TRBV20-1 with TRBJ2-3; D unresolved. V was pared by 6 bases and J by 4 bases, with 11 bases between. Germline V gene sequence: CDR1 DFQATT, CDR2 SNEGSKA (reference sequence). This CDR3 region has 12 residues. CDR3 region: CSAQPHADTQYF. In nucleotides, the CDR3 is TGCAGTGCCCAGCCCCATGCAGATACGCAGTATTTT.

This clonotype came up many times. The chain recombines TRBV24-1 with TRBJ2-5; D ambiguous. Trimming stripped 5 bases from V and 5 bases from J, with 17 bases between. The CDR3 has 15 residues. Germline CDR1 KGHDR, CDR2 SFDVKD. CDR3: CATSVQDPLRETQYF. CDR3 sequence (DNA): TGTGCCACCAGTGTCCAAGACCCTCTCCGGGAGACCCAGTACTTC.

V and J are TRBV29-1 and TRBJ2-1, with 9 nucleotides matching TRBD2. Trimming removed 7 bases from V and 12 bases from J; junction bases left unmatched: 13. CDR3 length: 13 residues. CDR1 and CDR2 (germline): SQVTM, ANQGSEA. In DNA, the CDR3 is TGCAGCGCTATCGGGACTAGCAGCATTGTGCAGTTCTTC. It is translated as CSAIGTSSIVQFF.

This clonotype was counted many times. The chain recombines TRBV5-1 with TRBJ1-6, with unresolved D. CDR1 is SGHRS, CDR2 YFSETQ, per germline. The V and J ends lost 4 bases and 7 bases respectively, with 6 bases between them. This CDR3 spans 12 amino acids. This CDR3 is CASSGKNSPLHF. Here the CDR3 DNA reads TGCGCCAGCAGCGGAAAGAATTCACCCCTCCACTTT.

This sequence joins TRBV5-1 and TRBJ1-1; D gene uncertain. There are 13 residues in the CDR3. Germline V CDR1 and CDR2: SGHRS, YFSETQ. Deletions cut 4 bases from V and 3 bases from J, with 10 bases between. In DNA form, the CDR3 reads TGCGCCAGCAGCCCTGACACCTACACTGAAGCTTTCTTT. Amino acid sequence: CASSPDTYTEAFF.

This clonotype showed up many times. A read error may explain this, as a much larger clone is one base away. For the CDR3, the DNA is TGCGCCAGCAGCGCCACGGTCCTTCAGGATTCACACCTCCACTTT. Translated, it gives CASSATVLQDSHLHF. This rearrangement joins TRBV5-1 to TRBJ1-6, with D unclear. The CDR3 totals 15 residues. Germline values: CDR1 SGHRS, CDR2 YFSETQ.

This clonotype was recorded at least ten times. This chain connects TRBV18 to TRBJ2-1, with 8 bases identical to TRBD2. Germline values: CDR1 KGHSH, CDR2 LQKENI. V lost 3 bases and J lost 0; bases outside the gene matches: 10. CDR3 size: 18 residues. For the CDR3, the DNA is TGTGCCAGCTCACCGCATTTAGCGGGATTAAGCTCCTACAATGAGCAGTTCTTC. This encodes CASSPHLAGLSSYNEQFF.

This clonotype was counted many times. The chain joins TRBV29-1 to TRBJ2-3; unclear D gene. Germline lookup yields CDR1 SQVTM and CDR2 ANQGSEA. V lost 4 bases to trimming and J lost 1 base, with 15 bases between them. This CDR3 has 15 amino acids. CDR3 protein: CSVGHRPGGTDTQYF. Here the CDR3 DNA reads TGCAGCGTTGGCCACCGGCCAGGCGGCACAGATACGCAGTATTTT.

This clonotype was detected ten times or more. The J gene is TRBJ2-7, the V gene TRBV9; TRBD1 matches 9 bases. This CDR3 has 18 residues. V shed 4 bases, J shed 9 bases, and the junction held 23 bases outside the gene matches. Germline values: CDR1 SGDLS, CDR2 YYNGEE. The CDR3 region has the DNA TGTGCCAGCAGCCCCGGGACAGGGACTGTCCGGGGTGTGGCCGGGCAGTACTTC. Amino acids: CASSPGTGTVRGVAGQYF.

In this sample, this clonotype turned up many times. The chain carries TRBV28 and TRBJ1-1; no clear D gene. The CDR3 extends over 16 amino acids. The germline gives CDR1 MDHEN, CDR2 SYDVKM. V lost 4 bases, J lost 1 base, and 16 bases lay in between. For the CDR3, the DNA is TGTGCCAGCAGTTCAACCTCCAGGTTGGGGAACACTGAAGCTTTCTTT. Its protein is CASSSTSRLGNTEAFF.

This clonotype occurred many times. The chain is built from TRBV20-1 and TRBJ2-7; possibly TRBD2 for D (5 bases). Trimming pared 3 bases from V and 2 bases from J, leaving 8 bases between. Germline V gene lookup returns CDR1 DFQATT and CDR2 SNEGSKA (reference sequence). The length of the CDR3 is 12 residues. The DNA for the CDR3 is TGCAGTGCTAGGGACTGGGCCTACGAGCAGTACTTC. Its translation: CSARDWAYEQYF.

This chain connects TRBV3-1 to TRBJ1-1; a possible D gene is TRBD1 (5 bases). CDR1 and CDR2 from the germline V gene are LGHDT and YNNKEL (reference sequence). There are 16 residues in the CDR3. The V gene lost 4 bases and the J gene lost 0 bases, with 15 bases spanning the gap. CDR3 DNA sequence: TGTGCCAGCAGCCTTCGACTAGGACAACTGAACACTGAAGCTTTCTTT. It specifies CASSLRLGQLNTEAFF.

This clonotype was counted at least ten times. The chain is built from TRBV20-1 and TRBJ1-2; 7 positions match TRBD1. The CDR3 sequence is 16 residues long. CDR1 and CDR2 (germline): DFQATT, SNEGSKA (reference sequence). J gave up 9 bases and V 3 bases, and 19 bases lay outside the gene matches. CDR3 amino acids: CSARAGTAYLLSSYTF. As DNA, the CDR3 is TGCAGTGCTAGGGCCGGGACAGCCTACCTACTATCAAGCTACACCTTC.

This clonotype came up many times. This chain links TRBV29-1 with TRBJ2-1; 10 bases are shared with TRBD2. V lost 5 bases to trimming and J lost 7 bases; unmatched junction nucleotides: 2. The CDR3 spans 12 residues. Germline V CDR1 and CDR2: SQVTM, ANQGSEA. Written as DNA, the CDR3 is TGCAGCGTTCGAGCGGGAGGGAATGAGCAGTTCTTC. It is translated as CSVRAGGNEQFF.